Listed below are T cell receptor beta chains from one sample, sequenced in a study of Graves' ophthalmopathy and Graves' hyperthyroidism. TCRdb processed the multiplex PCR reads anew with MiXCR; each CDR3 protein has one entry. The sample shows about 500,000 distinct CDR3 sequences, about two fifths of them seen only once. Sequencing input: peripheral blood or thyroid tissue (not recorded which). These receptors were obtained from an adult man with Graves' hyperthyroidism. Each CDR3 is given with its conserved first and last residue. The D gene is left open where the match is weak. Rows give clone size only sometimes, using once, few, many, or a class for an expanded clone.

>TRBV9|many|TRBD1|TRBJ1-1
CASSASTGDRDATEAFF
TGTGCCAGCAGCGCAAGTACGGGGGACAGGGACGCTACTGAAGCTTTCTTT
>TRBV13|many|.|TRBJ2-7
CASSRTEYYEQYF
TGTGCCAGCAGCCGCACAGAGTACTACGAGCAGTACTTC
>TRBV15|.|.|TRBJ1-4
CATSRGETATNEKLFF
TGTGCCACCAGCAGAGGGGAGACAGCAACTAATGAAAAACTGTTTTTT
>TRBV29-1|.|TRBD2|TRBJ2-5
CSVAGTSGGETQYF
TGCAGCGTTGCAGGGACTAGCGGGGGTGAGACCCAGTACTTC
>TRBV7-9|.|.|TRBJ2-3
CASSYTQTGHSTDTQYF
TGTGCCAGCAGCTATACGCAGACAGGACATAGCACAGATACGCAGTATTTT
>TRBV5-6|.|TRBD1|TRBJ2-7
CASSLGQGVYEQCF
TGTGCCAGCAGCTTAGGACAGGGGGTCTACGAGCAGTGCTTC
>TRBV11-3|.|TRBD1|TRBJ2-5
CASSPPRPPRDRGRSEQYF
TGTGCCAGCAGCCCCCCAAGGCCCCCTCGGGACAGGGGGCGCTCGGAGCAGTACTTC
>TRBV11-2|.|.|TRBJ1-4
CASSSPGGRDEKLFF
TGTGCCAGCAGCTCTCCCGGGGGAAGGGATGAAAAACTGTTTTTT
>TRBV20-1|many|TRBD1|TRBJ1-2
CSARTGGDYGYTF
TGCAGTGCTAGGACAGGGGGCGATTATGGCTACACCTTC
>TRBV29-1|many|.|TRBJ2-5
CSVVRVQETQYF
TGCAGCGTTGTCAGGGTTCAAGAGACCCAGTACTTC
>TRBV5-1|many|TRBD1|TRBJ2-5
CASSVTGTGIQETQYF
TGCGCCAGCAGCGTAACCGGGACAGGGATCCAAGAGACCCAGTACTTC
>TRBV12-3/TRBV12-4|.|.|TRBJ1-1
CASMGDGWNTEAFF
TGTGCCAGCATGGGGGACGGTTGGAACACTGAAGCTTTCTTC
>TRBV7-9|few|.|TRBJ1-1
CASSLASTDTEAFF
TGTGCCAGCAGCTTAGCATCGACGGACACTGAAGCTTTCTTT
>TRBV7-2|.|.|TRBJ2-2
CASSPMGGRELFF
TGCGCCAGCAGCCCCATGGGGGGGCGGGAGCTGTTTTTT
>TRBV7-2|.|TRBD1|TRBJ1-2
CASSKTWDRGYGYTF
TGTGCCAGCAGCAAGACTTGGGACAGAGGCTATGGCTACACCTTC
>TRBV3-1|.|.|TRBJ1-1
CASSQLQNTEAFF
TGTGCCAGCAGCCAGTTGCAGAACACTGAAGCTTTCTTT
>TRBV7-9|.|.|TRBJ2-3
CASRSRAASTDTQYF
TGTGCCAGCAGATCCCGGGCGGCTAGCACAGATACGCAGTATTTT
>TRBV9|many|.|TRBJ1-2
CASSVAGRDARYTF
TGTGCCAGCAGCGTAGCAGGCAGGGACGCTCGCTACACCTTC
>TRBV10-3|.|.|TRBJ1-1
CAISPESDTEAFF
TGTGCCATCAGCCCCGAGTCGGACACTGAAGCTTTCTTT
>TRBV20-1|many|TRBD1|TRBJ1-2
CSARDAGGKAYGYTF
TGCAGTGCTAGAGATGCAGGGGGGAAGGCCTATGGCTACACCTTC
>TRBV4-1|few|.|TRBJ2-2
CASSQETLIGELFF
TGCGCCAGCAGCCAAGAAACATTGATCGGGGAGCTGTTTTTT
>TRBV9|many|TRBD1|TRBJ1-6
CASSSRTGLDSPLHF
TGTGCCAGCAGCTCTCGGACAGGTTTAGATTCACCCCTCCACTTT
>TRBV25-1|.|.|TRBJ1-2
CASSDDTGDDGYTF
TGTGCCAGCAGTGATGATACAGGAGACGATGGCTACACCTTC
>TRBV9|.|TRBD1|TRBJ1-5
CASSWTQTGVDQPQHF
TGTGCCAGCAGCTGGACCCAGACAGGGGTTGATCAGCCCCAGCATTTT
>TRBV2|many|.|TRBJ2-5
CASSDRGRQETQYF
TGTGCCAGCAGTGACCGAGGGAGGCAAGAGACCCAGTACTTC
>TRBV2|.|TRBD1|TRBJ1-5
CASSETVPCLAQEAGGTQPQHF
TGTGCCAGCAGTGAAACCGTCCCGTGCCTTGCCCAGGAGGCAGGGGGGACTCAGCCCCAGCATTTT
>TRBV7-9|many|.|TRBJ1-1
CASSLQRTEGEAFF
TGTGCCAGCAGCCTCCAACGGACAGAGGGTGAAGCTTTCTTT
>TRBV10-2|few|.|TRBJ2-5
CASSESWVGETQYF
TGCGCCAGCAGTGAGTCGTGGGTAGGCGAGACCCAGTACTTC
>TRBV3-1|.|.|TRBJ2-7
CASSQVLGDEQYF
TGTGCCAGCAGCCAAGTTTTGGGGGACGAGCAGTACTTC
>TRBV5-1|many|TRBD1|TRBJ2-7
CASSLVSRGQYEQYF
TGCGCCAGCAGCTTGGTCTCCAGGGGGCAGTACGAGCAGTACTTC
>TRBV24-1|few|TRBD2|TRBJ2-5
CATSDRLAGGETQYF
TGTGCCACCAGTGATCGACTAGCGGGAGGAGAGACCCAGTACTTC